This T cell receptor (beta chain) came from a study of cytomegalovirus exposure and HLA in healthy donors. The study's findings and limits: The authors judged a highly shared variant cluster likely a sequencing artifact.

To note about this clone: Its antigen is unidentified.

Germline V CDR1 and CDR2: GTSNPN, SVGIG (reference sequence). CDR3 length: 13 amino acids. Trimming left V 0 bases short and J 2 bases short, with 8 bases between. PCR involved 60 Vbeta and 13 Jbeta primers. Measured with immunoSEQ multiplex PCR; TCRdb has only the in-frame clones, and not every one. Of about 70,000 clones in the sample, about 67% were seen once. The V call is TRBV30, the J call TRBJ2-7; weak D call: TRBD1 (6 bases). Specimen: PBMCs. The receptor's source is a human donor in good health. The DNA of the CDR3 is TGTGCCTGGAGTGTACAGGGCGCCTACGAGCAGTACTTC. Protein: CAWSVQGAYEQYF.